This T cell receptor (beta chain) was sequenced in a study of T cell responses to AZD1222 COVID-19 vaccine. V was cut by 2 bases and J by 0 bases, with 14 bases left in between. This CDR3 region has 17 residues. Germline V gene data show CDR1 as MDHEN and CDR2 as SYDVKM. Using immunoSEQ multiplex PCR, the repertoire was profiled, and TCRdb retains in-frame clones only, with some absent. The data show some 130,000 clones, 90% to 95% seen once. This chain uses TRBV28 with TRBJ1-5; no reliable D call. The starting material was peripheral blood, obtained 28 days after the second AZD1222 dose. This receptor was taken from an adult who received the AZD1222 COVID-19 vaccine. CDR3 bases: TGTGCCAGCAGTTTAGAGGCAGGCCTAAATAGCAATCAGCCCCAGCATTTT. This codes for CASSLEAGLNSNQPQHF.